This TCR beta chain was captured in a study of blood T cell repertoires in COVID-19. Background on the study: Italy, Spain and the United States were the sources of the convalescent and acute COVID-19 samples. T cells, B-cell-depleted T cells, or PBMCs provided the cDNA or gDNA that served as material.

Per the study methods: Using reference gene primer amplification, nucleated cell counts were estimated. The data were produced by immunoSEQ multiplex PCR, yet TCRdb's version contains in-frame clones alone and is incomplete. V and J calls and clone size follow that table, whereas D and trimming were derived from the DNA. The sample holds hundreds of thousands of clones, over 80% seen once. The length of the CDR3 is 15 residues. V shed 4 bases, J shed 6 bases, and the junction held 3 bases outside the gene matches. CDR1 and CDR2 from the germline V gene are SGHRS and YFSETQ. Material for sequencing was peripheral blood. The J gene is TRBJ2-1, the V gene TRBV5-1; 14 nucleotides line up with TRBD2. The sequence was obtained from a woman in her seventies with active or convalescent COVID-19. Here the CDR3 DNA reads TGCGCCAGCAGCCCCGGGACTAGCGGGGGCAATGAGCAGTTCTTC. This codes for CASSPGTSGGNEQFF. The full variable domain, its missing parts supplied by reference TRBV5-1 and TRBJ2-1, is KAGVTQTPRYLIKTRGQQVTLSCSPISGHRSVSWYQQTPGQGLQFLFEYFSETQRNKGNFPGRFSGRQFSNSRSEMNVSTLELGDSALYLCASSPGTSGGNEQFFGPGTRLTVL.